This T cell receptor beta chain was captured by sequencing in a study of identical twins. Regarding the study as a whole: Models predicted less out-of-frame TCR alpha sharing in monozygotic twins than was found. Excess sharing by twins proved weaker in beta out-of-frame sequences.

V lost 2 bases and J lost 1, with 5 bases in between. This CDR3 is 13 amino acids long. Germline V CDR1 and CDR2: MDHEN, SYDVKM. TCRdb independently ran MiXCR on the 5' RACE reads; one entry per CDR3 protein. This sample has hundreds of thousands of distinct CDR3 sequences, with about a tenth found just once. Concerning this clonotype: As yet, its antigen is unknown.

Material: memory (CD45RO+) T cells sorted from blood. The chain links TRBV28 to TRBJ1-1; D ambiguous. The TCR sequence derives from a woman under 30 in good health. The CDR3 bases are TGTGCCAGCAGTTTAAGGTGGAACACTGAAGCTTTCTTT. Protein product: CASSLRWNTEAFF.